Listed below are T cell receptor beta chains from one sample, sequenced in a study of shared clonotypes between healthy human individuals. The protocol was immunoSEQ multiplex PCR, while the TCRdb copy is restricted to in-frame clones and leaves out a portion. Of 400,000 or so clones listed, about 96% are singletons. Sequenced sample: memory CD8+ T cells sorted from blood. All receptors derive from a man aged 25-45 years in good health. The CDR3 runs from the conserved cysteine through the conserved F or W.

j_gene: TRBJ2-7
v_gene: TRBV28
CDR3aa: CASSKGQGPSYEQYF

j_gene: TRBJ2-1
v_gene: TRBV7-2
CDR3aa: CASSRRGSNEQFF

j_gene: TRBJ2-3
v_gene: TRBV5-6
CDR3aa: CASSRLENTDTQYF

j_gene: TRBJ1-2
v_gene: TRBV5-1
CDR3aa: CASSLSGGPLYGYTF

j_gene: TRBJ2-5
v_gene: TRBV13
CDR3aa: CASSWARQETQYF

j_gene: TRBJ2-2
v_gene: TRBV30
CDR3aa: CAWSVMRATGELFF

j_gene: TRBJ2-2
v_gene: TRBV7-9
CDR3aa: CASTISENTGELFF

j_gene: TRBJ2-5
v_gene: TRBV6-5
CDR3aa: CASGSQETQYF

j_gene: TRBJ1-4
v_gene: TRBV5-4
CDR3aa: CASSSRGQEKLFF

j_gene: TRBJ2-7
v_gene: TRBV2
CDR3aa: CASSEDRVTYEQYF

j_gene: TRBJ2-3
v_gene: TRBV28
CDR3aa: CASSGAGVPDTQYF

j_gene: TRBJ2-3
v_gene: TRBV10-1
CDR3aa: CATHYRGSDTQYF

j_gene: TRBJ1-2
v_gene: TRBV7-9
CDR3aa: CASSPGPYGYTF

j_gene: TRBJ2-1
v_gene: TRBV15
CDR3aa: CATSRDRGPSYNEQFF

j_gene: TRBJ1-5
v_gene: TRBV27
CDR3aa: CASSSITGSPNQPQHF

j_gene: TRBJ2-7
v_gene: TRBV2
CDR3aa: CASSTPREITYEQYF

j_gene: TRBJ2-1
v_gene: TRBV7-2
CDR3aa: CASSLVLFGSRQSDEQFF

j_gene: TRBJ2-7
v_gene: TRBV7-8
CDR3aa: CASSLGSGNGPYEQYF

j_gene: TRBJ2-3
v_gene: TRBV7-8
CDR3aa: CASSLGSRGPDTDTQYF

j_gene: TRBJ2-7
v_gene: TRBV6-6
CDR3aa: CASAEDEQYF